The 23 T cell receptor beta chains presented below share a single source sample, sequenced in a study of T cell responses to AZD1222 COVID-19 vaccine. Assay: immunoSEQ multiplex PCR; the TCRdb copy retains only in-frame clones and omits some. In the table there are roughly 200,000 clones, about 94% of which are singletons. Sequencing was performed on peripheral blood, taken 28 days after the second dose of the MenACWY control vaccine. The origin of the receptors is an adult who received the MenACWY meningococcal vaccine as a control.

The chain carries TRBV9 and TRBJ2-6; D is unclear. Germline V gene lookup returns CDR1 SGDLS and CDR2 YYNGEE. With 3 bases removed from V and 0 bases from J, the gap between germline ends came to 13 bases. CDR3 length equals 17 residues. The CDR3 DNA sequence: TGTGCCAGCAGCGCAGCTGAAGTTCACTCTGGGGCCAACGTCCTGACTTTC. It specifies CASSAAEVHSGANVLTF.

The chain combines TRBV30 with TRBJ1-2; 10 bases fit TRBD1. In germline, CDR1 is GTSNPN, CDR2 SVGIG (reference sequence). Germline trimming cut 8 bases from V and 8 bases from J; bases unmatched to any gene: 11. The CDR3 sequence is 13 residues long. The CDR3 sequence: CAATLGQGEGYTF. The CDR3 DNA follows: TGTGCCGCTACTCTAGGACAGGGGGAAGGCTACACCTTC.

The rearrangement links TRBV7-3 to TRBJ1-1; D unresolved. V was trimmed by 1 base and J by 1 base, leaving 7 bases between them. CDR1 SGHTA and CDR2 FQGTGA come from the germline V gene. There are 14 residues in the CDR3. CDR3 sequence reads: CASSLSGRNTEAFF. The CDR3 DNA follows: TGTGCCAGCAGCTTAAGTGGGAGGAACACTGAAGCTTTCTTT.

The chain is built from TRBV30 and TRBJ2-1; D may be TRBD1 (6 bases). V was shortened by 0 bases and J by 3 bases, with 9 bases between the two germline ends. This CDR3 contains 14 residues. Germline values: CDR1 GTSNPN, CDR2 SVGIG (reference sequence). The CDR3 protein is CAWSVTQGYNEQFF. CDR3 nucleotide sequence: TGTGCCTGGAGTGTCACACAGGGCTACAATGAGCAGTTCTTC.

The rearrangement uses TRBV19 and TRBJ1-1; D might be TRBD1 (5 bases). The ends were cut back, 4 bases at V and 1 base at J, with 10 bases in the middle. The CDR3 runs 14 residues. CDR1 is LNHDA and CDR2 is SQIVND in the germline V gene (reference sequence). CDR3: CASSNGHPNTEAFF. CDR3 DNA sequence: TGTGCCAGTAGTAACGGACACCCGAACACTGAAGCTTTCTTT. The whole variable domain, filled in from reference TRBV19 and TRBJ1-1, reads DGGITQSPKYLFRKEGQNVTLSCEQNLNHDAMYWYRQDPGQGLRLIYYSQIVNDFQKGDIAEGYSVSREKKESFPLTVTSAQKNPTAFYLCASSNGHPNTEAFFGQGTRLTVV.

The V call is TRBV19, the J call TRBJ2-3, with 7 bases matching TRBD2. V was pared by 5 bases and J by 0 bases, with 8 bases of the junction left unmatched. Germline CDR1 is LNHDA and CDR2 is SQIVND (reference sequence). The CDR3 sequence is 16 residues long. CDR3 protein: CASSPWGGPSTDTQYF. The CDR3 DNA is TGTGCCAGTAGTCCCTGGGGGGGTCCAAGCACAGATACGCAGTATTTT.

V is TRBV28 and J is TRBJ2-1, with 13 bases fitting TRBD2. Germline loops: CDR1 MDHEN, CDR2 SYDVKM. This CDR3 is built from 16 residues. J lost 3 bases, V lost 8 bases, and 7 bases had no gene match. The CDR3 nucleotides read TGTGCCAGCTGGACTAGCGGGAGAGATCACTACAATGAGCAGTTCTTC. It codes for CASWTSGRDHYNEQFF.

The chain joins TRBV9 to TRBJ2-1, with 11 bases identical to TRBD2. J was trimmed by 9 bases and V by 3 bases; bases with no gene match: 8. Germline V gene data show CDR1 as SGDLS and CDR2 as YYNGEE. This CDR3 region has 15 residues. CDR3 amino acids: CASSGTSGSGSEQFF. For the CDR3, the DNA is TGTGCCAGCAGCGGAACTAGCGGGAGTGGTAGTGAGCAGTTCTTC.

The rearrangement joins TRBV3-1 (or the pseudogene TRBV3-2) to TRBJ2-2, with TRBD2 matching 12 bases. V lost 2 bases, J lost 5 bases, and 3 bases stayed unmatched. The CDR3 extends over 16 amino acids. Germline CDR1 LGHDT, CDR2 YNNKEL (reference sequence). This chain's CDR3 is CASSQPTSGSTGELFF. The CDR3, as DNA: TGTGCCAGCAGCCAACCGACTAGCGGGAGTACCGGGGAGCTGTTTTTT.

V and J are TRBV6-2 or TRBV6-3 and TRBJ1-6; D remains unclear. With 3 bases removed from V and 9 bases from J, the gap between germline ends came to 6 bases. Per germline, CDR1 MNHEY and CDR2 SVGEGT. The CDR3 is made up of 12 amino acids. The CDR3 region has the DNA TGTGCCAGCAGTTATAATGGTTCACCCCTCCACTTT. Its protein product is CASSYNGSPLHF.

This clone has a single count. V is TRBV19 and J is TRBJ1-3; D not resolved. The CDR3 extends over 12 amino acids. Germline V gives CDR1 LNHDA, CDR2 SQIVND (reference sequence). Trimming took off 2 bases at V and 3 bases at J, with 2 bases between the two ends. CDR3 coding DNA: TGTGCCAGTAGTATAATTGGAAACACCATATATTTT. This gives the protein CASSIIGNTIYF.

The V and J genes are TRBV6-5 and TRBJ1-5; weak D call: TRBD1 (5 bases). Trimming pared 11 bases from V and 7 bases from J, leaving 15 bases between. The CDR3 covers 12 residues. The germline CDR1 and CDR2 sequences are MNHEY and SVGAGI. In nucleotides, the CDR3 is TGTGCCGGAAGGGGTGTGGGCCAGCCCCAGCATTTT. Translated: CAGRGVGQPQHF.

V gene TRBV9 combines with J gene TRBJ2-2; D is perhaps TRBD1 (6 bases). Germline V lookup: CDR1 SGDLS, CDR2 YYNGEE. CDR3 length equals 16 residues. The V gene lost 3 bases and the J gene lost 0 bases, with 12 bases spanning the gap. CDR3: CASSGTTGPNTGELFF. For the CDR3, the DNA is TGTGCCAGCAGCGGAACGACAGGCCCGAACACCGGGGAGCTGTTTTTT. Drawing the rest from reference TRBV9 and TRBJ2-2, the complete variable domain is DSGVTQTPKHLITATGQRVTLRCSPRSGDLSVYWYQQSLDQGLQFLIQYYNGEERAKGNILERFSAQQFPDLHSELNLSSLELGDSALYFCASSGTTGPNTGELFFGEGSRLTVL.

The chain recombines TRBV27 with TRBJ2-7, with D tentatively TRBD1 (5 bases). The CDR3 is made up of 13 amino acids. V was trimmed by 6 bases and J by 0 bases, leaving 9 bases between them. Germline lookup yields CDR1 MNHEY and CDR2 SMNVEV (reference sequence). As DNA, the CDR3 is TGTGCCAGCAGCCCGGACACCTCCTACGAGCAGTACTTC. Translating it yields CASSPDTSYEQYF.

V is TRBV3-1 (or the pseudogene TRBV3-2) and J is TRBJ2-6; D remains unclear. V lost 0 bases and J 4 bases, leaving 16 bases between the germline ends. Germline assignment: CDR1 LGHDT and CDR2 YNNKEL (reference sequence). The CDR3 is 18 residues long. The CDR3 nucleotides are TGTGCCAGCAGCCAAGAGAGGTTAAAAAGTTCCGGGGCCAACGTCCTGACTTTC. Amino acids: CASSQERLKSSGANVLTF.

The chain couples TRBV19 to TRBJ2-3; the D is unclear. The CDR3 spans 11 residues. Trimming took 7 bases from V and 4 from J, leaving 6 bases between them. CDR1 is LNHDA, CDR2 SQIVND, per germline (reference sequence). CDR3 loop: CASTRADTQYF. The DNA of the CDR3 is TGTGCCAGTACCAGAGCAGATACGCAGTATTTT.

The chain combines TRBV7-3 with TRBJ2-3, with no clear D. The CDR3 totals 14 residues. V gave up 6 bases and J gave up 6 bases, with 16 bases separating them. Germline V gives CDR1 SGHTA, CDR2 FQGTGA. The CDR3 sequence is CASSALGGIDTQYF. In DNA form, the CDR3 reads TGTGCCAGCAGTGCTCTGGGCGGAATCGATACGCAGTATTTT.

CDR3: CASSPQTVPYEQYF. The CDR3 nucleotides read TGTGCCAGCAGCCCACAGACAGTCCCCTACGAGCAGTACTTC. This chain links TRBV3-1 (or the pseudogene TRBV3-2) with TRBJ2-7, with D perhaps matching TRBD1 (5 bases). Germline V CDR1 and CDR2: LGHDT, YNNKEL (reference sequence). The CDR3 extends over 14 amino acids. Trimming took off 4 bases at V and 2 bases at J, with 12 bases between the two ends.

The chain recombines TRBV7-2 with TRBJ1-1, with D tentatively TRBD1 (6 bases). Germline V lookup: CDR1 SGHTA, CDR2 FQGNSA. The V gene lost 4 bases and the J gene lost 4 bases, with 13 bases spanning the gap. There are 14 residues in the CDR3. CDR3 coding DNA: TGTGCCAGCAGCTCAGGGGAGGGGGGCACTGAAGCTTTCTTT. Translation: CASSSGEGGTEAFF. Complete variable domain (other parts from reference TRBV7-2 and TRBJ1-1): GAGVSQSPSNKVTEKGKDVELRCDPISGHTALYWYRQSLGQGLEFLIYFQGNSAPDKSGLPSDRFSAERTGGSVSTLTIQRTQQEDSAVYLCASSSGEGGTEAFFGQGTRLTVV.

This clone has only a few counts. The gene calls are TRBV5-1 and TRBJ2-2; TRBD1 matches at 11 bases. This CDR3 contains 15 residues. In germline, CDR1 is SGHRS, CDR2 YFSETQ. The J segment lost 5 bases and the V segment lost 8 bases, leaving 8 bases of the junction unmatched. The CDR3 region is CASFPGTGGTGELFF. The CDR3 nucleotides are TGCGCCAGTTTTCCCGGGACAGGGGGAACCGGGGAGCTGTTTTTT.

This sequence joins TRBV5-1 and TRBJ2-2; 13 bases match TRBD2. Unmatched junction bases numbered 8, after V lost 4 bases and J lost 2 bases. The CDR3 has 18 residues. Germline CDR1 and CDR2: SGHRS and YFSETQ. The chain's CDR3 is CASSPGLAGDLNTGELFF. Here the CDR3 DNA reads TGCGCCAGCAGCCCTGGACTAGCGGGAGACCTAAACACCGGGGAGCTGTTTTTT. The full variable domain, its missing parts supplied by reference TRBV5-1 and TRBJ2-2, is KAGVTQTPRYLIKTRGQQVTLSCSPISGHRSVSWYQQTPGQGLQFLFEYFSETQRNKGNFPGRFSGRQFSNSRSEMNVSTLELGDSALYLCASSPGLAGDLNTGELFFGEGSRLTVL.

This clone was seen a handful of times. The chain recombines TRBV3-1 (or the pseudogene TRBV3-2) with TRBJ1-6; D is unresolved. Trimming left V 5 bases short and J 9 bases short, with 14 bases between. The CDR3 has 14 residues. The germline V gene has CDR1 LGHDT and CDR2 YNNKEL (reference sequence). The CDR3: CASSWREPSSPLHF. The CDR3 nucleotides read TGTGCCAGCAGCTGGAGGGAGCCGAGTTCACCCCTCCACTTT.

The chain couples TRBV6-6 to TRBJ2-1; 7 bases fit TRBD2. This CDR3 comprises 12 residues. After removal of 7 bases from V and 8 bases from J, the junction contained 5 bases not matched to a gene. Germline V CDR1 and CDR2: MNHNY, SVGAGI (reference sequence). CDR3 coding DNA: TGTGCCAGCAACGGGGGGTTCGATGAGCAGTTCTTC. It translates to CASNGGFDEQFF.